Listed below are T cell receptor beta chains from one sample, sequenced in a study of radiotherapy plus CTLA-4 blockade in lung cancer. Assay used: immunoSEQ multiplex PCR; TCRdb lists only in-frame clones, some missing. The sample consists of about 97,000 clones, around 74% of them appearing once. The sample here was peripheral blood, taken from a patient treated with radiotherapy plus ipilimumab. The receptors were gathered from a human donor with non-small cell lung cancer who had a partial response to radiotherapy plus ipilimumab. Some clones in this sample may be carry-over from other donors' samples. CDR3s include the opening cysteine and the closing phenylalanine or tryptophan. D genes are given only for firm matches. Only part of the rows carry a size: once, few, many, or a class if the clone is expanded.

>NA|TRBJ1-2|TRBV7-2|once
CASSFDRYRGYTF
TGTGCCAGCAGCTTTGACAGGTACCGCGGCTACACCTTC
>TRBD1|TRBJ2-7|TRBV18|NA
CASSPPNRQGAYEQYF
TGTGCCAGCTCACCACCCAATAGACAGGGTGCCTACGAGCAGTACTTC
>NA|TRBJ2-3|TRBV5-1|NA
CASKEGGADTQYF
TGCGCCAGCAAGGAGGGCGGGGCAGATACGCAGTATTTT
>NA|TRBJ1-1|TRBV7-8|NA
CASSLVQTNTEAFF
TGTGCCAGCAGCTTAGTACAGACGAACACTGAAGCTTTCTTT
>TRBD2|TRBJ2-7|TRBV27|few
CASSLASGETYEQYF
TGTGCCAGCAGTTTGGCTAGCGGGGAGACCTACGAGCAGTACTTC
>TRBD1|TRBJ1-1|TRBV5-1|few
CASSLGQGVGTEAFF
TGCGCCAGCAGCTTGGGTCAGGGGGTGGGGACTGAAGCTTTCTTT
>TRBD2|TRBJ2-2|TRBV29-1|NA
CSVELAALRTGELFF
TGCAGCGTTGAACTAGCGGCCTTGCGGACCGGGGAGCTGTTTTTT
>TRBD2|TRBJ2-1|TRBV7-2|once
CASSLGLASNEQFF
TGTGCCAGCAGCTTGGGACTAGCGAGCAATGAGCAGTTCTTC
>NA|TRBJ1-4|TRBV5-1|NA
CASSLGGGEKLFF
TGCGCCAGCAGCTTGGGGGGGGGTGAAAAACTGTTTTTT
>NA|TRBJ2-1|TRBV4-3|NA
CASPLSGFHEQFF
TGCGCCAGCCCCTTAAGCGGTTTCCATGAGCAGTTCTTC
>TRBD1|TRBJ2-7|TRBV30|NA
CAWIPRDRGYEQYF
TGTGCCTGGATCCCCCGGGACAGGGGTTACGAGCAGTACTTC
>NA|TRBJ2-7|TRBV18|few
CASSPLESYEQYF
TGTGCCAGCTCACCATTGGAGTCCTACGAGCAGTACTTC
>TRBD2|TRBJ2-1|TRBV19|once
CASSGLAGADGEQFF
TGTGCCAGTAGTGGACTAGCGGGAGCTGACGGTGAGCAGTTCTTC
>TRBD1|TRBJ2-7|TRBV6-7|NA
CASTKQGAVNEQYF
TGTGCCAGCACCAAACAGGGGGCAGTCAACGAGCAGTACTTC
>NA|TRBJ1-3|TRBV19|NA
CASSNDDRPSGNTIYF
TGTGCCAGTAGTAACGACGACAGGCCCTCTGGAAACACCATATATTTT
>TRBD2|TRBJ2-7|TRBV5-6|NA
CASGLAGGTWDEQYF
TGTGCCAGCGGACTAGCGGGAGGGACTTGGGACGAGCAGTACTTC
>TRBD1|TRBJ2-3|TRBV7-9|NA
CASSQTRQGAGTQYF
TGTGCCAGCAGCCAGACCCGACAGGGGGCGGGTACGCAGTATTTT
>NA|TRBJ2-1|TRBV5-6|NA
CASSLGAHTGFSWNEQFF
TGTGCCAGCAGCTTGGGGGCCCACACAGGATTTTCGTGGAATGAGCAGTTCTTC
>NA|TRBJ1-5|TRBV28|NA
CGASGNQPQHF
TGTGGTGCCTCAGGCAATCAGCCCCAGCATTTT
>TRBD1|TRBJ1-5|TRBV6-6|NA
CASRTGQRNQPQHF
TGTGCCAGCAGGACGGGACAGAGGAATCAGCCCCAGCATTTT
>TRBD1|TRBJ2-2|TRBV18|NA
CASSPRQGNRFTGELFF
TGTGCCAGCTCACCCCGACAGGGGAATCGTTTCACCGGGGAGCTGTTTTTT
>NA|TRBJ1-6|TRBV5-4|NA
CASSLAGIGSPLHF
TGTGCCAGCAGCTTGGCGGGGATTGGTTCACCCCTCCACTTT
>NA|TRBJ2-3|TRBV7-2|NA
CASSLDRGLSTDTQYF
TGTGCCAGCAGCTTAGATAGGGGCCTTAGCACAGATACGCAGTATTTT
>NA|TRBJ1-5|TRBV6-1|NA
CASLLGPAQPQHF
TGTGCCAGCCTTCTGGGCCCTGCGCAGCCCCAGCATTTT
>NA|TRBJ1-1|TRBV5-1|NA
CASSYDVNRNTEAFF
TGCGCCAGCAGTTATGACGTAAACAGGAACACTGAAGCTTTCTTT
>NA|TRBJ1-2|TRBV28|NA
CASSKALGGNYGYTF
TGTGCCAGCAGTAAGGCCCTGGGGGGAAACTATGGCTACACCTTC
>NA|TRBJ2-2|TRBV10-2|NA
CASTASPPGELFF
TGCGCCAGCACGGCTAGTCCGCCCGGGGAGCTGTTTTTT
>TRBD2|TRBJ2-1|TRBV28|few
CASSTGGPTYNEQFF
TGTGCCAGCAGTACGGGGGGACCCACCTACAATGAGCAGTTCTTC
>NA|TRBJ2-1|TRBV4-1|NA
CASSQVLSEARSYNEQLF
TGCGCCAGCAGCCAAGTACTTAGCGAAGCTAGGTCCTACAATGAGCAGCTCTTC
>NA|TRBJ1-6|TRBV6-6|NA
CASSYDRNSPLHF
TGTGCCAGCAGCTATGACAGGAACTCACCCCTCCACTTT
>TRBD1|TRBJ1-4|TRBV28|few
CASSLWGTGQNEKLFF
TGTGCCAGCAGTTTATGGGGGACAGGTCAAAATGAAAAACTGTTTTTT
>TRBD2|TRBJ2-5|TRBV7-2|NA
CASSLGSTSSQETQYF
TGTGCCAGCAGCCTAGGGTCGACTAGCAGCCAAGAGACCCAGTACTTC
>NA|TRBJ1-3|TRBV11-2|NA
CASTPGASGNTIYF
TGTGCCAGCACCCCGGGAGCATCTGGAAACACCATATATTTT
>NA|TRBJ1-3|TRBV28|NA
CASSFGGEVLDTIYF
TGTGCCAGCAGTTTCGGGGGGGAGGTCCTGGACACCATATATTTT
>NA|TRBJ1-1|TRBV6-5|many
CASHRDTLTYTEAFF
TGTGCCAGCCACCGGGACACGTTAACCTACACTGAAGCTTTCTTT
>NA|TRBJ1-5|TRBV4-1|NA
CASSPQWEGDQPQHF
TGCGCCAGCAGCCCTCAATGGGAGGGCGATCAGCCCCAGCATTTT
>NA|TRBJ2-3|TRBV4-3|NA
CASSQEGFAATRDTQYF
TGCGCCAGCAGCCAAGAGGGCTTTGCCGCCACCAGGGATACGCAGTATTTT
>NA|TRBJ2-5|TRBV5-5|once
CASSQQETQYF
TGTGCCAGCAGCCAACAAGAGACCCAGTACTTC
>NA|TRBJ1-4|TRBV10-1|NA
CASSFPQGRPNEKLFF
TGCGCCAGCAGTTTCCCCCAGGGGCGGCCTAATGAAAAACTGTTTTTT
>TRBD1|TRBJ2-2|TRBV9|NA
CASSPRDSPTGELFF
TGTGCCAGCAGTCCCCGGGACAGCCCTACCGGGGAGCTGTTTTTT
>NA|TRBJ2-7|TRBV5-6|NA
CASSPPGLALREQYF
TGTGCCAGCAGCCCCCCGGGTCTTGCCCTGCGGGAGCAGTACTTC
>TRBD1|TRBJ2-7|TRBV29-1|NA
CSAINPGQAYEQYF
TGCAGCGCAATCAATCCGGGACAGGCCTACGAGCAGTACTTC